The 21 T cell receptor beta chains below come from one sample, sequenced in a study of blood T cells in healthy people across ages. For the second PCR, which ran for about 7 to 11 cycles, a sample-barcoded 5' primer and a J-beta primer mix were used. MiXCR was run by TCRdb on the 5' RACE reads, yielding one entry per CDR3 protein. The top ten hold roughly 17% of the sample, which has around 900,000 distinct CDR3 sequences, 25% to 30% seen once. Source material: blood. All receptors come from a woman older than 75 in good health.

This clonotype was detected only a few times. This chain connects TRBV12-3 or TRBV12-4 to TRBJ1-1; D perhaps matches TRBD1 (6 bases). Deletions cut 1 base from V and 4 bases from J, with 19 bases between. CDR3 size: 17 residues. The CDR3 nucleotides read TGTGCCAGCAGTTTAGTTGGGGGACATTTTTCCTCCACTGAAGCTTTCTTT. Protein product: CASSLVGGHFSSTEAFF.

Details on this clonotype: A much larger clone differs from this one at a single base, so this may be a read error. The rearrangement links TRBV7-2 to TRBJ1-2; a weak D match, TRBD1 (5 bases). From germline, CDR1 is SGHTA and CDR2 FQGNSA. This CDR3 is 13 amino acids long. CDR3 protein: CDSSPGRWDGYTF. The DNA for the CDR3 is TGTGACAGCAGCCCCGGCAGGTGGGACGGCTACACCTTC.

Ten or more counts support this clonotype. CDR3 sequence (DNA): TGTGCCACCAGCAGAGATATGGACAGGGGGAACTATGGCTACACCTTC. Encoded protein: CATSRDMDRGNYGYTF. V usage is TRBV15 and J usage is TRBJ1-2; the match to TRBD1 covers 10 bases. This CDR3 is built from 16 residues. V was pared by 0 bases and J by 2 bases, with 3 bases of the junction left unmatched. Per the germline V gene, CDR1 is LNHNV and CDR2 is YYDKDF (reference sequence).

This clonotype was found a few times. This chain connects TRBV5-5 to TRBJ2-3; 12 bases align to TRBD1. The CDR3 is 17 residues long. The germline V gene encodes CDR1 SGHKS and CDR2 YYEKEE (reference sequence). With V trimmed by 1 base and J by 7 bases, 10 bases remained unmatched. CDR3 coding DNA: TGTGCCAGCAGCTTGCTCCCACCGGGACAGGGGGCGTATACGCAGTATTTT. Residues: CASSLLPPGQGAYTQYF. Together with reference TRBV5-5 and TRBJ2-3, the CDR3 gives the full variable domain: DAGVTQSPTHLIKTRGQQVTLRCSPISGHKSVSWYQQVLGQGPQFIFQYYEKEERGRGNFPDRFSARQFPNYSSELNVNALLLGDSALYLCASSLLPPGQGAYTQYFGPGTRLTVL.

Concerning this clonotype itself: Since the CDR3 does not end with the conserved phenylalanine or tryptophan, this likely comes from a read error. The chain combines TRBV7-6 with TRBJ2-5; D perhaps matches TRBD1 (5 bases). The CDR3 covers 13 residues. CDR1 SGHVS and CDR2 FNYEAQ come from the germline V gene. CDR3 loop: CASGFRAGETQYL. CDR3 coding DNA: TGTGCCAGCGGCTTCAGGGCCGGGGAGACCCAGTACCTC.

The rearrangement links TRBV20-1 to TRBJ2-7; 9 bases map to TRBD1. The CDR3 covers 16 residues. The ends lost 3 bases at V and 2 bases at J; junction bases unmatched: 11. CDR1 and CDR2 (germline): DFQATT, SNEGSKA (reference sequence). CDR3 bases: TGCAGTGCTAGTTGGGGACAGGGCCCCCTAACCTACGAGCAGTACTTC. Its protein product is CSASWGQGPLTYEQYF.

The chain is built from TRBV28 and TRBJ1-5; 8 bases match TRBD1. J lost 7 bases, V lost 3 bases, and 8 bases had no gene match. Germline values: CDR1 MDHEN, CDR2 SYDVKM. The CDR3 contains 15 residues. In DNA, the CDR3 is TGTGCCAGCAGTTTTGGACAGGGTGTCCAGCAGCCCCAGCATTTT. Translation: CASSFGQGVQQPQHF.

V and J are TRBV6-6 and TRBJ2-1; the D gene is possibly TRBD2 (6 bases). Germline V gene data show CDR1 as MNHNY and CDR2 as SVGAGI (reference sequence). This CDR3 contains 15 residues. Deletions cut 2 bases from V and 1 base from J, with 9 bases between. CDR3 DNA: TGTGCCAGCAGTTACCCGGGAGTTTCCTACAATGAGCAGTTCTTC. It translates to CASSYPGVSYNEQFF.

This clonotype was seen repeatedly, ten times or more. V usage is TRBV9 and J usage is TRBJ2-5, with 9 bases lining up with TRBD2. Per germline, CDR1 SGDLS and CDR2 YYNGEE. With V trimmed by 0 bases and J by 4 bases, 4 bases remained unmatched. CDR3 length equals 15 residues. The CDR3 DNA follows: TGTGCCAGCAGCGTAGGAGGGACTAGCAGAGAGACCCAGTACTTC. Protein product: CASSVGGTSRETQYF. The full variable domain, completed using reference TRBV9 and TRBJ2-5, is DSGVTQTPKHLITATGQRVTLRCSPRSGDLSVYWYQQSLDQGLQFLIQYYNGEERAKGNILERFSAQQFPDLHSELNLSSLELGDSALYFCASSVGGTSRETQYFGPGTRLLVL.

This clonotype was seen only a few times. The V gene is TRBV29-1, the J gene TRBJ1-2, with D hard to call. CDR1 is SQVTM, CDR2 ANQGSEA, per germline. V gave up 5 bases and J gave up 4 bases, with 11 bases separating them. The CDR3 totals 12 residues. The CDR3 DNA reads as TGCAGCGTTTTGCAGCGAAGCTATGGCTACACCTTC. It is translated as CSVLQRSYGYTF.

The gene calls are TRBV20-1 and TRBJ2-7; 11 bases are shared with TRBD2. The CDR3 length is 14 residues. Germline-derived CDR1 and CDR2 are DFQATT and SNEGSKA (reference sequence). With 4 bases clipped from V and 4 bases from J, the junction kept 6 bases outside the gene matches. CDR3 nucleotide sequence: TGCAGTGCTACAAAGATAGCGGGAGGGTACGAGCAGTACTTC. Amino acids: CSATKIAGGYEQYF.

This clonotype was recorded once. Since a much larger clone is just one base distant, this may be a read error. The V gene is TRBV6-5, the J gene TRBJ2-1; 12 bases agree with TRBD1. The germline V gene has CDR1 MNHEY and CDR2 SVGAGI. CDR3 length: 15 residues. Losses at the gene ends were 4 bases for V and 10 bases for J; bases not matched to a gene: 8. The CDR3 here is CASSSGTGGVSEQFF. In nucleotides, the CDR3 is TGTGCCAGCAGTTCGGGGACAGGGGGCGTTTCCGAGCAGTTCTTC.

A note on this clonotype: It may be a read error: a sequence one base away is much more abundant. The chain links TRBV7-9 to TRBJ1-2, with 9 bases aligning to TRBD1. The CDR3 extends over 15 amino acids. Germline V gene lookup returns CDR1 SEHNR and CDR2 FQNEAQ (reference sequence). This CDR3 is CVSSLDPGTGPGYTF. CDR3 nucleotide sequence: TGTGTCAGCAGCTTAGATCCCGGGACAGGGCCTGGCTACACCTTC.

This clonotype came up many times. The chain links TRBV20-1 to TRBJ2-7, with a tentative D call TRBD1 (5 bases). CDR3 length: 14 residues. Germline V gene lookup returns CDR1 DFQATT and CDR2 SNEGSKA (reference sequence). Trimming cost V 6 bases and J 0 bases, with 15 bases left between them. CDR3 amino acids: CSARRQGGSYEQYF. The CDR3 DNA reads TGCAGTGCCCGAAGGCAGGGCGGCTCCTACGAGCAGTACTTC.

This clonotype was detected a few times. The J gene is TRBJ1-6, the V gene TRBV20-1; the match to TRBD1 covers 9 bases. With 6 bases clipped from V and 5 bases from J, the junction kept 8 bases outside the gene matches. The CDR3 contains 15 residues. Per the germline V gene, CDR1 is DFQATT and CDR2 is SNEGSKA (reference sequence). This chain's CDR3 is CSAVPGQGHNSPLHF. CDR3 DNA: TGCAGTGCCGTACCGGGACAGGGACATAATTCACCCCTCCACTTT.

A word on this clonotype: The junction departs from the called germline gene at one end, perhaps through a read error. The chain employs TRBV11-1 and TRBJ2-2, with TRBD2 matching over 9 bases. CDR1 and CDR2 from the germline V gene are SGHAT and FQDESV (reference sequence). The CDR3 covers 17 residues. The CDR3 spells CASSAGTGSGGTGERFF. In DNA form, the CDR3 reads TGTGCCAGCAGCGCCGGGACGGGTAGCGGGGGAACCGGGGAGCGGTTTTTT.

In the case of this clonotype: Possible read error: a much larger clone is one base away. This chain joins TRBV12-3 or TRBV12-4 and TRBJ2-7; no definite D call. The CDR3 sequence is 13 residues long. Trimming removed 3 bases from V and 7 bases from J, with 13 bases in between. This CDR3 is CASSFYSYNEQYF. DNA for the CDR3: TGTGCCAGCAGTTTCTACAGTTACAATGAGCAGTACTTC.

This clonotype was counted only a few times. Written as DNA, the CDR3 is TGTGCCAGCAGCCGTGACCCTGCCAAAAACATTCAGTACTTC. Its protein product is CASSRDPAKNIQYF. V and J are TRBV6-5 and TRBJ2-4; D call uncertain. The CDR3 covers 14 residues. Germline V gene lookup returns CDR1 MNHEY and CDR2 SVGAGI. Trimming took 6 bases from V and 1 from J, leaving 10 bases between them.

This clonotype was observed at least ten times. The chain uses TRBV29-1 and TRBJ2-7, with TRBD1 matching over 11 bases. The germline V gene encodes CDR1 SQVTM and CDR2 ANQGSEA. The CDR3 length is 13 residues. Losses at the gene ends were 7 bases for V and 5 bases for J; bases not matched to a gene: 7. The DNA for the CDR3 is TGCAGCGCTCCTGGACAGGGGGCAAACGAGCAGTACTTC. As protein: CSAPGQGANEQYF.

A remark on this clonotype: A much larger clone differs by one base, so this may be a read error. V and J are TRBV20-1 and TRBJ2-5, with D unclear. The germline V gene encodes CDR1 DFQATT and CDR2 SNEGSKA (reference sequence). CDR3 length: 12 amino acids. The CDR3 loop is CRANPSTETQYF. For the CDR3, the DNA is TGCAGGGCTAACCCATCGACAGAGACCCAGTACTTC.

The rearrangement joins TRBV5-1 to TRBJ1-3, with D perhaps matching TRBD1 (5 bases). This CDR3 is 14 amino acids long. The V gene lost 4 bases and the J gene lost 3 bases, with 11 bases spanning the gap. Germline CDR1 SGHRS, CDR2 YFSETQ. For the CDR3, the DNA is TGCGCCAGCAGCCTGCAGGGTAATGGAAACACCATATATTTT. As protein: CASSLQGNGNTIYF.